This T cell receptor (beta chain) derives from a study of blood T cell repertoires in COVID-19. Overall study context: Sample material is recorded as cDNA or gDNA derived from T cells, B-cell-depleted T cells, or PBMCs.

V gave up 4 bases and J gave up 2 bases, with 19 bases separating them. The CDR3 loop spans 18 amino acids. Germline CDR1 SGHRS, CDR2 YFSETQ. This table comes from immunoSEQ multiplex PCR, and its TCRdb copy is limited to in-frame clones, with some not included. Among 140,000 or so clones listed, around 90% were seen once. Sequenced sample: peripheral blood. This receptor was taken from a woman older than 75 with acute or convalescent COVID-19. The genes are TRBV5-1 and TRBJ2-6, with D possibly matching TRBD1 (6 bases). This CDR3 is CASSQGQGLGAGANVLTF. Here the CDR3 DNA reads TGCGCCAGCAGCCAGGGACAAGGCCTAGGCGCTGGGGCCAACGTCCTGACTTTC.